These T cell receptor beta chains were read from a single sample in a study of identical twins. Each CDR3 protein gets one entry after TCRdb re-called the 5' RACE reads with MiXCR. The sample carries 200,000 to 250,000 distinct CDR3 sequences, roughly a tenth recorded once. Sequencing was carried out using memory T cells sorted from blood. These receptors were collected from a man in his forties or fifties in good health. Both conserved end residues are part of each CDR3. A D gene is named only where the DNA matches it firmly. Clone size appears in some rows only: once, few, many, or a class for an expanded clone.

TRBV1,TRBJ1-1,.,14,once,CTSSAQAGGPEAFF,TGCACCAGCAGTGCCCAGGCAGGAGGTCCTGAAGCTTTCTTT
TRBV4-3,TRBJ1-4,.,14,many,CASSLGRGGEKLFF,TGCGCCAGCAGCCTGGGCAGGGGAGGCGAAAAACTGTTTTTT
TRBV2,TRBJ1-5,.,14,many,CASSEALPGQPQHF,TGTGCCAGCAGTGAAGCGCTTCCAGGTCAGCCCCAGCATTTT
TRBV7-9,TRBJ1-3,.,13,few,CASAQDIGNTIYF,TGTGCCAGTGCCCAAGATATTGGAAACACCATATATTTT
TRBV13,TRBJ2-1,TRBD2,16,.,CASSPPSGNSYNEQFF,TGTGCCAGCAGCCCTCCTAGCGGGAACTCCTACAATGAGCAGTTCTTC
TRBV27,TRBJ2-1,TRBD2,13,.,CASSFGGGNEQFF,TGTGCCAGCAGTTTTGGGGGGGGTAATGAGCAGTTCTTC
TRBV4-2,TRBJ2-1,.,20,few,CASSQASTSGLRGSYNEQFF,TGTGCCAGCAGCCAAGCCTCAACTAGTGGTTTGAGGGGGTCCTACAATGAGCAGTTCTTC
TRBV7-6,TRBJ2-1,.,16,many,CASSLAGLASYNEQFF,TGTGCCAGCAGCTTAGCGGGGCTAGCGAGCTACAATGAGCAGTTCTTC
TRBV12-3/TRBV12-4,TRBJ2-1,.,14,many,CASSRWTGPHEQFF,TGTGCCAGCAGTCGTTGGACTGGCCCCCATGAGCAGTTCTTC
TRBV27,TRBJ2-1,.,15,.,CASSLFSDRYNEQFF,TGTGCCAGCAGTTTATTTAGCGACCGCTACAATGAGCAGTTCTTC
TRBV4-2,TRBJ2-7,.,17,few,CASSQLRIEGDSYEQYF,TGTGCCAGCAGCCAATTGAGGATAGAGGGAGACTCCTACGAGCAGTACTTC
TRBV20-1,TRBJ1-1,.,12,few,CSARDQVSEAFF,TGCAGTGCTAGAGATCAAGTATCTGAAGCTTTCTTT
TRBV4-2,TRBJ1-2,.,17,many,CASSPIAGGAKSYGYTF,TGTGCCAGCAGTCCAATCGCCGGGGGCGCGAAGAGCTATGGCTACACCTTC
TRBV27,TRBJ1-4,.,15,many,CASRPRGTQGGKLFF,TGTGCCAGCAGGCCTCGGGGGACCCAGGGCGGAAAACTGTTTTTT
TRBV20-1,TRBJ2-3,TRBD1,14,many,CSARQDRATDTQYF,TGCAGTGCTAGACAGGACAGGGCAACAGATACGCAGTATTTT
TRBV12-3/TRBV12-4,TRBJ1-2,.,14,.,CASSSQGGIYGYTF,TGTGCCAGCAGTTCACAGGGAGGGATCTATGGCTACACCTTC
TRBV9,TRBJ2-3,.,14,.,CASSDRASTDTQYF,TGTGCCAGCAGCGACCGAGCCAGCACAGATACGCAGTATTTT
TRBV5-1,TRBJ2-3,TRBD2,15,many,CASSSGLAGIDTQYF,TGCGCCAGCAGCTCGGGACTAGCGGGAATAGATACGCAGTATTTT
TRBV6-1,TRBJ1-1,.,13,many,CASSPAANTEAFF,TGTGCCAGCAGCCCTGCAGCGAACACTGAAGCTTTCTTT
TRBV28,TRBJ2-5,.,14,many,CASRRAGYGETQYF,TGTGCCAGCAGGCGGGCGGGATATGGGGAGACCCAGTACTTC
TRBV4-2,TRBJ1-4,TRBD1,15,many,CASSQVGTGGEKLFF,TGTGCCAGCAGCCAAGTAGGGACAGGGGGTGAAAAACTGTTTTTT
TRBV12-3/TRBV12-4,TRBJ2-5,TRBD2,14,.,CASRPGTIQETQYF,TGTGCCAGCAGGCCCGGGACTATTCAAGAGACCCAGTACTTC
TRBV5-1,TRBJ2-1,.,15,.,CASSLVGGPYNEQFF,TGCGCCAGCAGCTTGGTCGGGGGCCCCTACAATGAGCAGTTCTTC
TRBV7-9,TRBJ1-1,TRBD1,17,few,CASSLAFDRGSVTEAFF,TGTGCCAGCAGCTTAGCTTTTGACAGGGGGTCGGTCACTGAAGCTTTCTTT
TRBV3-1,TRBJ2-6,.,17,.,CASSARAYSSGANVLTF,TGTGCCAGCAGCGCCAGGGCCTACTCCTCTGGGGCCAACGTCCTGACTTTC
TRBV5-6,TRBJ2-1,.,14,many,CASSLAGIHNEQFF,TGTGCCAGCAGCTTGGCTGGGATCCACAATGAGCAGTTCTTC
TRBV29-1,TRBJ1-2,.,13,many,CSASRGGNYGYTF,TGCAGCGCCTCTCGTGGGGGCAACTATGGCTACACCTTC
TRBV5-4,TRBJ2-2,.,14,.,CASRQDRRAGELFF,TGTGCCAGCAGGCAAGACAGGAGGGCCGGGGAGCTGTTTTTT
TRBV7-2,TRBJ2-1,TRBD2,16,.,CASSLGAGDYYNEQFF,TGTGCCAGCAGCTTAGGTGCGGGGGACTATTACAATGAGCAGTTCTTC